Each of the 3 T cell receptor beta chains below was sequenced from the same sample in a study of immune evolution from preneoplasia to lung adenocarcinoma. TCRdb keeps only in-frame clones here, not all; method: immunoSEQ multiplex PCR. The profile shows approximately 6,700 clones, roughly 75% of them singletons. The sample taken for sequencing was FFPE adjacent normal lung tissue. These receptors were obtained from a person aged 55-80 years with lung adenocarcinoma.

The table lists this clone with a few counts. This chain joins TRBV6-1 and TRBJ2-7, with TRBD1 as a possible D gene (5 bases). Deletions cut 0 bases from V and 3 bases from J, with 12 bases between. The germline V gene has CDR1 MNHNS and CDR2 SASEGT. The CDR3 length is 15 residues. The CDR3 bases are TGTGCCAGCAGTGAAGCGCCGACAGAAAACTACGAGCAGTACGTC. Its protein is CASSEAPTENYEQYV.

This clone is large by share. The same CDR3 can be traced to other DNA sequences in this sample. J is TRBJ2-7 and V is TRBV6-6, with D maybe TRBD2 (5 bases). This CDR3 contains 13 residues. V lost 2 bases to trimming and J lost 4 bases, with 9 bases between them. Germline CDR1 MNHNY, CDR2 SVGAGI (reference sequence). DNA for the CDR3: TGTGCCAGCAGTTACGATCGGGATTACGAGCAGTACGTC. Translated: CASSYDRDYEQYV.

The V call is TRBV28, the J call TRBJ1-5; D possibly corresponds to TRBD1 (6 bases). The CDR3 length is 13 residues. The V and J ends lost 4 bases and 7 bases respectively, with 11 bases between them. CDR1 MDHEN and CDR2 SYDVKM come from the germline V gene. The CDR3 nucleotides read TGTGCCAGCAGTTCACAGGGTTGGCAGCCCCAGCATTTT. Protein sequence: CASSSQGWQPQHF. The whole variable domain, remainder taken from reference TRBV28 and TRBJ1-5, is DVKVTQSSRYLVKRTGEKVFLECVQDMDHENMFWYRQDPGLGLRLIYFSYDVKMKEKGDIPEGYSVSREKKERFSLILESASTNQTSMYLCASSSQGWQPQHFGDGTRLSIL.